The following is a T cell receptor beta chain sequence with its context. As yet, its antigen is unknown. The source of the sample is a study of lymphopenia after photon versus proton radiotherapy. Method: immunoSEQ multiplex PCR; TCRdb's copy keeps in-frame clones and lacks some. The sample records about 53,000 clones, approximately 82% being singletons. Findings and limits, study-wide: Better survival with proton therapy was suggested as possible, not demonstrated. Photon-treated patients lost naive T cells and TCR diversity; proton-treated stayed stable. After lymphocyte nadir, photon-treated repertoires showed oligoclonal expansion, especially CD8+ Temra.

This material consisted of peripheral blood, taken from a patient treated with photon-based radiotherapy. The sequence came from a man aged 45-65 years with gastric cancer.

CDR3 in amino acids: CASSVTPNTEAFF. CDR3 sequence (DNA): TGTGCCAGCAGCGTGACACCGAACACTGAAGCTTTCTTT. V usage is TRBV5-5 and J usage is TRBJ1-1; D is unresolved. Germline assignment: CDR1 SGHKS and CDR2 YYEKEE (reference sequence). The CDR3 runs to 13 residues. V was clipped by 4 bases and J by 1 base, with 8 bases between them.